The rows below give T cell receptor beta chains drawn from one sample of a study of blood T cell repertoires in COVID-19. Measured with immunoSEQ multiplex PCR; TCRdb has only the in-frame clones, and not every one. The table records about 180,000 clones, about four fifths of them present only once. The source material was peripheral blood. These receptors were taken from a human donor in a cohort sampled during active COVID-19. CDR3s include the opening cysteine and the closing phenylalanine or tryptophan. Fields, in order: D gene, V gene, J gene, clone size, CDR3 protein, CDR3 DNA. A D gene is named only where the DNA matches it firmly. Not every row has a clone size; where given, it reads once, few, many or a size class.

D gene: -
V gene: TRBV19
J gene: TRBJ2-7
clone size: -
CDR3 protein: CASSMAGGYEQYF
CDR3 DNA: TGTGCCAGTAGTATGGCCGGAGGGTACGAGCAGTACTTC

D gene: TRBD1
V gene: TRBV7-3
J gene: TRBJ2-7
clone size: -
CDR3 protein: CASSLTGQGARQYF
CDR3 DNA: TGTGCCAGCAGCTTAACGGGACAGGGGGCGCGGCAGTACTTC

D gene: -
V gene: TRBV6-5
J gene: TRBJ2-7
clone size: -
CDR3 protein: CASRGDTYEQYF
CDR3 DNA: TGTGCCAGCAGGGGGGACACCTACGAGCAGTACTTC

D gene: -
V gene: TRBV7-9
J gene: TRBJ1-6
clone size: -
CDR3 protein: CASSSSGLLHF
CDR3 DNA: TGTGCCAGCAGCTCTTCCGGTCTCCTCCACTTT

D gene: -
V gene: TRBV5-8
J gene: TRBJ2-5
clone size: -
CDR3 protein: CASSLGQAHQETQYF
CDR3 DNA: TGTGCCAGCAGCTTGGGACAGGCCCACCAAGAGACCCAGTACTTC

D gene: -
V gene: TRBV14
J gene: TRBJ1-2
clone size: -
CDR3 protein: CASSQDPTGLSGDYTF
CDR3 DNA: TGTGCCAGCAGCCAAGATCCCACAGGACTATCCGGGGACTACACCTTC

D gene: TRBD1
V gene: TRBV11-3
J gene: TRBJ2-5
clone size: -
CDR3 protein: CASSLRTGHQETQYF
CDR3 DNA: TGTGCCAGCAGCTTGCGGACAGGCCACCAAGAGACCCAGTACTTC

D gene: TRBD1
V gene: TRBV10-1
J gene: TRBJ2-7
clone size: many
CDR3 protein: CASSDHRDSYEQYF
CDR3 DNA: TGCGCCAGCAGTGACCACCGGGACAGCTACGAGCAGTACTTC

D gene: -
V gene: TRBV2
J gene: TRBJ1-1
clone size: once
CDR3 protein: CASMIEKNTEAFF
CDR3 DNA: TGTGCCAGCATGATCGAGAAGAACACTGAAGCTTTCTTT

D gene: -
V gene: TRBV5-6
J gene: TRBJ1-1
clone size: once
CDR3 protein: CASSSRLTGNTEAFF
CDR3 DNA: TGTGCCAGCAGCTCCCGGCTTACAGGGAACACTGAAGCTTTCTTT

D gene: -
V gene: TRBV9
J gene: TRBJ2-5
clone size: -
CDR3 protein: CASSPGEEVLEETQYF
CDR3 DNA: TGTGCCAGCAGCCCCGGTGAGGAGGTTCTGGAGGAGACCCAGTACTTC

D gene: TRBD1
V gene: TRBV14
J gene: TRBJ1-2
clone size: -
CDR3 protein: CASSQDGTGVLVGYTF
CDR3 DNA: TGTGCCAGCAGCCAAGATGGAACAGGGGTCTTGGTTGGCTACACCTTC

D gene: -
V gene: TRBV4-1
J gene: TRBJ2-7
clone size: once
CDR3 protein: CASSQESVGHTTYEQYF
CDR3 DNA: TGCGCCAGCAGCCAAGAATCTGTCGGACATACGACCTACGAGCAGTACTTC

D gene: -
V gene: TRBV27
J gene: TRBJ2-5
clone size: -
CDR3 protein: CASSSGAQETQYF
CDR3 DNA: TGTGCCAGCAGTTCAGGGGCCCAAGAGACCCAGTACTTC

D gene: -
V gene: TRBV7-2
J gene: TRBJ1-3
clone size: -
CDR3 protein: CASSLEAGAGNTIYF
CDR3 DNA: TGTGCCAGCAGCTTAGAGGCAGGGGCGGGAAACACCATATATTTT

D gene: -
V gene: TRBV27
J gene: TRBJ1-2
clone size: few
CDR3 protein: CASTAGYGYTF
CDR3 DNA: TGTGCCAGCACAGCCGGGTATGGCTACACCTTC

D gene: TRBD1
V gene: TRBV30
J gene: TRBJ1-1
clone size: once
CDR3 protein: CATPGGTEAFF
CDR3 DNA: TGTGCCACACCAGGGGGCACTGAAGCTTTCTTT

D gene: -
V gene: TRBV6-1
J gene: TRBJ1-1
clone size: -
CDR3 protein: CASSDLPARVNTEAFF
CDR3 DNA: TGTGCCAGCAGTGACCTCCCGGCTAGAGTGAACACTGAAGCTTTCTTT

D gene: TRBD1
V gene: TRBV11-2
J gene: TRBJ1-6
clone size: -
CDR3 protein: CASSSLGGANSPLHF
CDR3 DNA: TGTGCCAGCAGCTCACTAGGGGGCGCGAATTCACCCCTCCACTTT

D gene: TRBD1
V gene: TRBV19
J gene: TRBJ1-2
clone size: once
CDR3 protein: CASSNDREYGYTF
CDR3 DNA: TGTGCCAGTAGTAACGACAGGGAATATGGCTACACCTTC

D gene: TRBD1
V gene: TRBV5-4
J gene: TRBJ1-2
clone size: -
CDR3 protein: CASRQDRNYGYTF
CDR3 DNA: TGTGCCAGCAGACAGGACAGGAACTATGGCTACACCTTC

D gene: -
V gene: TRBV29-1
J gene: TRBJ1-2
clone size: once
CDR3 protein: CSVLEGMSGYTF
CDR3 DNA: TGCAGCGTCTTGGAGGGTATGTCTGGCTACACCTTC

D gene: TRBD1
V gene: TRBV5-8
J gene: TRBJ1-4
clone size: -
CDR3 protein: CASSLEGQDDENNEKLFF
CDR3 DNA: TGTGCCAGCAGCTTGGAGGGACAGGATGACGAGAATAATGAAAAACTGTTTTTT

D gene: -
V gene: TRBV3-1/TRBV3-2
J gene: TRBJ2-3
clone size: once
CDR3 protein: CASSPLESDTQYF
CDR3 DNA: TGTGCCAGCTCACCCCTGGAGTCAGATACGCAGTATTTT

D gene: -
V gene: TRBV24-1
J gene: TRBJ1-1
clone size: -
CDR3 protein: CATSDKNTEAFF
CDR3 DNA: TGTGCCACCAGTGACAAGAACACTGAAGCTTTCTTT

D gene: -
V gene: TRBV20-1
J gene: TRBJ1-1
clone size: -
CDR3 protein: CSASGGEAFF
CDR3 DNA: TGCAGTGCTAGTGGTGGCGAAGCTTTCTTT

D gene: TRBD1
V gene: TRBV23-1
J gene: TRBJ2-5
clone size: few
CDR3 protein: CASSQDSGQGLTQYF
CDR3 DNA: TGCGCCAGCAGTCAAGATTCCGGACAGGGCTTGACCCAGTACTTC

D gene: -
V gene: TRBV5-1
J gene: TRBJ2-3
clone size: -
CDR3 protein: CASSLSVDTQYF
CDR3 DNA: TGCGCCAGCAGCTTGTCGGTAGATACGCAGTATTTT

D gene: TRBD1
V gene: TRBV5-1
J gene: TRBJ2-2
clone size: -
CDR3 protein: CASSSLGQGAVGTGELFF
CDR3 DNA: TGCGCCAGCAGCTCTTTGGGACAGGGGGCCGTAGGCACCGGGGAGCTGTTTTTT

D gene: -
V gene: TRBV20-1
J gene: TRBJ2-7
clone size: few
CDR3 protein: CSAQQDYEQYF
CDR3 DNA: TGCAGTGCTCAACAGGACTACGAGCAGTACTTC

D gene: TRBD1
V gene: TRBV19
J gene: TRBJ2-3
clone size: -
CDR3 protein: CASSKQGTRTDTQYF
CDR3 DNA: TGTGCCAGTAGCAAACAGGGGACCCGCACAGATACGCAGTATTTT

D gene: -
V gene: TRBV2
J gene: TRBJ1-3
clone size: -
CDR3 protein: CARGGALSGNTIYF
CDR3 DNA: TGTGCCAGGGGGGGGGCCCTGTCTGGAAACACCATATATTTT

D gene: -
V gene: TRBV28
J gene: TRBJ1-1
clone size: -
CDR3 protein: CASSYNRERDTEAFF
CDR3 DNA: TGTGCCAGCAGTTACAACAGGGAGAGAGACACTGAAGCTTTCTTT

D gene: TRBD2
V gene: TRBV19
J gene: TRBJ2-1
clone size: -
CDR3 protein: CASTLGSHLGGGLYNEQFF
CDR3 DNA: TGTGCCAGTACCCTTGGATCCCATTTGGGGGGGGGACTTTACAATGAGCAGTTCTTC

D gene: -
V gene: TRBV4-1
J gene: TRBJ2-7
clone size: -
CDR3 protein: CASSHQDSGPYEQYF
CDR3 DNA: TGCGCCAGCAGCCATCAGGACAGCGGACCCTACGAGCAGTACTTC

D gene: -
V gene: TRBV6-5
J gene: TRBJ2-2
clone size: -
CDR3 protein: CASWRGTNTGELFF
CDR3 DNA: TGTGCCAGCTGGCGCGGAACGAACACCGGGGAGCTGTTTTTT

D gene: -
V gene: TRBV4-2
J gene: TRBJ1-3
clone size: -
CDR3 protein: CASSQDREASGNTIYF
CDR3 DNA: TGTGCCAGCAGCCAAGATCGGGAAGCATCTGGAAACACCATATATTTT

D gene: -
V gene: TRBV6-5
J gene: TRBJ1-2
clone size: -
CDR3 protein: CASSVNRIYGYTF
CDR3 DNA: TGTGCCAGCAGCGTGAACAGGATCTATGGCTACACCTTC

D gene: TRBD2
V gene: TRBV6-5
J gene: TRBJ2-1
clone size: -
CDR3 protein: CASSLLAGGGYNEQFF
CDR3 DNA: TGTGCCAGCAGTTTACTAGCGGGGGGGGGCTACAATGAGCAGTTCTTC

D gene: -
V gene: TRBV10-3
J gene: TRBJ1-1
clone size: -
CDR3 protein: CAISGNIRTEAFF
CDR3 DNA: TGTGCCATCAGTGGCAACATACGCACTGAAGCTTTCTTT

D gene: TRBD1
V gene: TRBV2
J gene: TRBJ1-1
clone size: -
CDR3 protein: CASSPGTENTEAFF
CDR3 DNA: TGTGCCAGCAGCCCCGGGACAGAGAACACTGAAGCTTTCTTT

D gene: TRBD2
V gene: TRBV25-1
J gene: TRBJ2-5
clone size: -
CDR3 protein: CASSEGLGRGETQYF
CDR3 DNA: TGTGCCAGCAGTGAAGGGCTGGGGCGGGGGGAGACCCAGTACTTC

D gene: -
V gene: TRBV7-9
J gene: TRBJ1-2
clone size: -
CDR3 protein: CASSLAGTSLLLTF
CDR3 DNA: TGTGCCAGCAGCTTGGCCGGGACAAGTCTTCTTTTAACCTTC

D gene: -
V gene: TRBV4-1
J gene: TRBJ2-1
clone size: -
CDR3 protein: CASSQVMTGLETYNEQFF
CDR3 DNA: TGCGCCAGCAGCCAGGTAATGACAGGACTCGAGACCTACAATGAGCAGTTCTTC

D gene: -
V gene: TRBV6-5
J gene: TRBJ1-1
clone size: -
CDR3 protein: CASSSGNTEAFF
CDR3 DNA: TGTGCCAGCAGTTCCGGGAACACTGAAGCTTTCTTT